These 17 T cell receptor beta chains were sequenced from one sample in a study of high-grade serous ovarian cancer treatment subgroups. Produced via immunoSEQ multiplex PCR; TCRdb's table is partial and in-frame only. The sample includes about 8,000 clones, roughly 60% of them seen just once. Tumor samples were obtained before definitive surgery or chemotherapy. The sequenced material came from tumor tissue. Every receptor here comes from a human donor with high-grade serous ovarian cancer.

The genes are TRBV6-5 and TRBJ2-7; D is undetermined. The germline CDR1 and CDR2 sequences are MNHEY and SVGAGI. CDR3 length equals 12 residues. V shed 6 bases and J shed 4 bases, with 10 bases lying between them. CDR3 nucleotides: TGTGCCAGCAGCCGAAACTTATACGAGCAGTACTTC. Translated, it gives CASSRNLYEQYF.

This clone was counted only a few times. The CDR3 here is CASSSPGLGEKLFF. The CDR3 nucleotides read TGTGCCAGCAGTTCGCCTGGCCTAGGTGAAAAACTGTTTTTT. The chain carries TRBV27 and TRBJ1-4; D is uncertain. CDR1 and CDR2 from the germline V gene are MNHEY and SMNVEV (reference sequence). This CDR3 has 14 residues. The ends were cut back, 4 bases at V and 7 bases at J, with 13 bases in the middle.

Judged by abundance, this clone is medium-sized. The chain has TRBV4-2 and TRBJ2-2; D possibly uses TRBD1 or TRBD2 (5 bases each). Germline CDR1 LGHNA, CDR2 YNFKEQ. V lost 2 bases and J 0 bases, leaving 10 bases between the germline ends. The CDR3 is 16 residues long. As DNA, the CDR3 is TGTGCCAGCAGCCAATCCGGGACGGCGAACACCGGGGAGCTGTTTTTT. Protein sequence: CASSQSGTANTGELFF.

CDR3 DNA: TGTGCCAGCAGCCGGGACGGGACTAGCGCGCGGGGGGAGCAGTACTTC. The encoded protein is CASSRDGTSARGEQYF. This rearrangement joins TRBV5-4 to TRBJ2-7, with 10 bases lining up with TRBD2. There are 16 residues in the CDR3. The germline V gene has CDR1 SGHNT and CDR2 YYREEE (reference sequence). V was clipped by 4 bases and J by 7 bases; unmatched bases: 14.

The V and J genes are TRBV6-6 and TRBJ1-1; no firm D call. Trimming left V 8 bases short and J 4 bases short, with 11 bases between. This CDR3 has 12 amino acids. Germline CDR1 MNHNY, CDR2 SVGAGI (reference sequence). In DNA form, the CDR3 reads TGTGCCAGCGGACCTACCCCCACTGAAGCTTTCTTT. It translates to CASGPTPTEAFF.

This clone was detected only once. This chain links TRBV5-1 with TRBJ2-3, with TRBD1 matching 11 bases. Losses at the gene ends were 3 bases for V and 2 bases for J; bases not matched to a gene: 2. This CDR3 has 15 amino acids. Germline V gene data show CDR1 as SGHRS and CDR2 as YFSETQ. The CDR3 sequence: CASSSGQGVTDTQYF. The DNA of the CDR3 is TGCGCCAGCAGCTCGGGACAGGGGGTCACAGATACGCAGTATTTT.

The chain links TRBV6-6 to TRBJ1-5; D remains unclear. V dropped 10 bases and J dropped 2 bases, with 12 bases sitting between them. The CDR3 length is 13 residues. Germline CDR1 is MNHNY and CDR2 is SVGAGI (reference sequence). DNA for the CDR3: TGTGCCACCCTACAGAGGGGCAATCAGCCCCAGCATTTT. The encoded protein is CATLQRGNQPQHF.

V is TRBV18 and J is TRBJ2-5, with D perhaps TRBD2 (5 bases). V was clipped by 0 bases and J by 5 bases, with 10 bases between them. Germline V CDR1 and CDR2: KGHSH, LQKENI. The CDR3 has 14 amino acids. DNA of the CDR3: TGTGCCAGCTCACCACCGCATGGGGAGGAGACCCAGTACTTC. The encoded protein is CASSPPHGEETQYF. The variable domain in full, with the rest retrieved from reference TRBV18 and TRBJ2-5, is NAGVMQNPRHLVRRRGQEARLRCSPMKGHSHVYWYRQLPEEGLKFMVYLQKENIIDESGMPKERFSAEFPKEGPSILRIQQVVRGDSAAYFCASSPPHGEETQYFGPGTRLLVL.

This clone has only a few counts. J is TRBJ2-3 and V is TRBV5-6; D is ambiguous. CDR3 length: 12 amino acids. Trimming removed 0 bases at V and 6 bases at J, with 5 bases between. Germline V gene sequence: CDR1 SGHDT, CDR2 YYEEEE. The CDR3, as DNA: TGTGCCAGCAGCTTGGGTGAGGATACGCAGTATTTT. This sequence encodes CASSLGEDTQYF. Using reference TRBV5-6 and TRBJ2-3 for the parts outside the CDR3, the full variable domain is DAGVTQSPTHLIKTRGQQVTLRCSPKSGHDTVSWYQQALGQGPQFIFQYYEEEERQRGNFPDRFSGHQFPNYSSELNVNALLLGDSALYLCASSLGEDTQYFGPGTRLTVL.

In its sample, this clone ranks as medium-sized. Different DNA sequences within this sample yield the same CDR3. The rearrangement uses TRBV5-1 and TRBJ2-7; no clear D. The CDR3 is 14 amino acids. The germline V gene encodes CDR1 SGHRS and CDR2 YFSETQ. V was cut by 0 bases and J by 2 bases, with 9 bases left in between. This CDR3 is CASSLEESPYEQYF. CDR3 DNA: TGCGCCAGCAGCTTGGAAGAAAGTCCCTACGAGCAGTACTTC.

The V and J genes are TRBV7-9 and TRBJ1-4; 8 bases match TRBD1. The germline V gene encodes CDR1 SEHNR and CDR2 FQNEAQ (reference sequence). This CDR3 contains 15 residues. The J segment lost 1 base and the V segment lost 6 bases, leaving 4 bases of the junction unmatched. CDR3 region: CASRRGQGTNEKLFF. The CDR3 bases are TGTGCCAGCAGGAGAGGACAGGGAACTAATGAAAAACTGTTTTTT.

In its sample, this clone was seen once. The junction shows a germline mismatch at one end, possibly a read error. The chain employs TRBV6-1 and TRBJ1-4; D perhaps matches TRBD1 (6 bases). CDR1 is MNHNS and CDR2 is SASEGT in the germline V gene. This CDR3 has 14 amino acids. CDR3 amino acids: CASTENRVGEKLFF. The DNA of the CDR3 is TGTGCCAGCACTGAAAACAGGGTAGGAGAAAAACTGTTTTTT.

This clone was seen just once. The V and J genes are TRBV28 and TRBJ2-5; TRBD1 agrees at 8 bases. CDR3 length: 15 amino acids. V dropped 5 bases and J dropped 2; count of bases not matched to a gene: 7. CDR1 is MDHEN, CDR2 SYDVKM, per germline. CDR3 nucleotide sequence: TGTGCCAGCAGTAAGGACAGGGTTGGGCAAGAGACCCAGTACTTC. This codes for CASSKDRVGQETQYF.

This clone was detected only once. The rearrangement links TRBV7-3 to TRBJ1-1, with D unresolved. CDR1 SGHTA and CDR2 FQGTGA come from the germline V gene. The CDR3 extends over 17 amino acids. V was cut by 7 bases and J by 0 bases, with 21 bases left in between. The CDR3 bases are TGTGCCAGCAATGGGCAGATCTCTGGCACCCTGAACACTGAAGCTTTCTTT. Protein product: CASNGQISGTLNTEAFF.

The table lists this clone with a few counts. This chain connects TRBV18 to TRBJ2-7; D unresolved. From germline, CDR1 is KGHSH and CDR2 LQKENI. Trimming shortened V by 3 bases and J by 1 base, and 4 bases separated the two germline ends. The CDR3 spans 12 residues. CDR3 residues: CASSPVSYEQYF. The CDR3 DNA reads as TGTGCCAGCTCACCGGTTTCCTACGAGCAGTACTTC. The whole variable domain, filled in from reference TRBV18 and TRBJ2-7, reads NAGVMQNPRHLVRRRGQEARLRCSPMKGHSHVYWYRQLPEEGLKFMVYLQKENIIDESGMPKERFSAEFPKEGPSILRIQQVVRGDSAAYFCASSPVSYEQYFGPGTRLTVT.

This chain connects TRBV4-1 to TRBJ1-5; possibly TRBD1 for D (6 bases). The CDR3 is made up of 13 amino acids. Germline lookup yields CDR1 MGHRA and CDR2 YSYEKL. The V end lost 1 base, the J end lost 13 bases, and 14 bases lay between the germline ends. CDR3 sequence (DNA): TGCGCCAGCAGCCAAGCGGGGGCAAGAGTTCAGCATTTT. It is translated as CASSQAGARVQHF.

This clone was seen a handful of times. The chain joins TRBV7-9 to TRBJ2-1, with D perhaps matching TRBD2 (5 bases). From germline, CDR1 is SEHNR and CDR2 FQNEAQ (reference sequence). The V end was cut by 1 base, the J end by 6 bases, with 7 bases between. The length of the CDR3 is 13 residues. The chain's CDR3 is CASSLVEVNEQFF. The CDR3 DNA reads TGTGCCAGCAGCTTAGTGGAGGTCAATGAGCAGTTCTTC.